This T cell receptor beta chain was recovered during a study of CD8 T cells in Susac syndrome. Random-hexamer reverse transcription was applied to roughly 0.5 to 1 ug RNA. TCRdb reprocessed the immunoSEQ multiplex PCR reads via MiXCR and lists one record per CDR3 protein. The table has roughly 130,000 distinct CDR3 sequences, over 90% seen once. V was trimmed by 3 bases and J by 4 bases, leaving 11 bases between them. The germline gives CDR1 KGHDR, CDR2 SFDVKD. The length of the CDR3 is 15 residues. This sequence originates from a human donor in good health. The chain recombines TRBV24-1 with TRBJ2-2, with D perhaps TRBD1 (6 bases). Sequenced sample: CD4+ T cells from PBMCs. The CDR3 DNA reads as TGTGCCACCAGTGATGCTTACAGGGTCACCGGGGAGCTGTTTTTT. Translating gives CATSDAYRVTGELFF.